Included here is one T cell receptor (beta chain) sequence, with context. Its antigen target is currently unknown. No base quality information exists; no much larger clone differs at one position. In the paper's terms, the time point label means: pre-reinfection, 55 to 20 weeks before reinfection detection. The sorted cells were sequenced directly ex vivo, without any in vitro expansion ahead of TCR sequencing. Donors were people who inject drugs enrolled in the Montreal Acute Hepatitis C Cohort Study (HEPCO) in Canada. As controls, total naive CD8 T cells, sorted as viable CD3+ CD8+ CD45RO-, were obtained from two donors at each of the three reinfection time points. Before sorting, cryopreserved peripheral blood mononuclear cells were thawed and used as the source for purifying CD8 T cells. Negative selection with the MACS CD8+ T cell Isolation Kit was used to enrich CD8 T cells. Cell sorting was done on a BD FACSAria II sorter with FACSDiva software, and data were analyzed with FlowJo.

The data belong to a study of memory CD8 T cells in hepatitis C reinfection (dated by TCRdb to 2015 to 2018). Regarding the study in general: Of the five donors, three spontaneously resolved two consecutive HCV infections, and two cleared a primary infection but developed chronic infection after reinfection. HCV reinfection was defined by a positive HCV RNA test following two negative tests taken at least 60 days apart. Pre-reinfection samples were collected between 55 and 20 weeks before reinfection was detected. In four to six donors, the study followed the TCR beta repertoire of virus-specific CD8 T cells over time through an HCV reinfection episode. Between 2009 and 2012, five reinfection cases that had stored pre-reinfection samples were identified. In the reinfection study, participants with a resolved prior HCV infection were followed up every 3 months.

The paper as a whole reports these results and caveats: Because only five donors were included, definitive conclusions about public clonotypes linked to secondary clearance were beyond the reach of the study.

The receptor library was made with the immunoSEQ multiplex PCR assay. Genomic DNA was extracted from sorted cells, and the TCR beta V, D and J regions were sequenced by Adaptive Biotechnologies' automated high-throughput method. CDR3 regions were amplified with a two-step, bias-controlled multiplex PCR. An Illumina instrument was used to sequence the amplified TCR beta libraries. On the authors' methods: Demultiplexed reads were processed to reduce amplification and sequencing bias, and CDR3 sequences were assigned to gene families using the IMGT database. ImmunoSEQ software version 2.0 was used to analyze repertoire data. Clonotype lists were filtered to remove out-of-frame sequences and sequences containing stop codons in the CDR3. Clonotypes with a frequency below 0.01% were excluded because such clonotypes corresponded to less than one cell. Richness was computed as observed richness divided by input cell number, and evenness as Shannon entropy divided by log observed richness. Simpson diversity and Morisita-Horn overlap indices were used to quantify repertoire diversity and similarity between time points. Each clonotype was placed into one of four groups: dominant (>1%), sub-dominant (0.5-0.99%), low abundance (0.1-0.49%) or lowest abundance (<0.1%). The germline index was obtained by subtracting total nucleotide additions from total CDR3 length and then dividing the result by total CDR3 length. Not all clones reach the TCRdb copy of this immuneACCESS table, which keeps in-frame sequences only. Checked studies attribute under half of the gap to unresolved V genes and leave the rest unexplained. V and J calls and clone size are those listed in that table; D and trimming were worked out from the DNA. The sample profile shows 45,000 to 55,000 clones; roughly 91% of them were found once. Approximately 1% of the sample lies in the top ten.

V and J are truncated by 1 base and 7 bases respectively, leaving an intervening sequence of 10 bases. The CDR3 contains 13 residues, cysteine and phenylalanine counted. Only the CDR3 region is kept as DNA, spanning 39 bases read in frame from base 1. Reading the germline V gene gives CDR1 SGHDT and CDR2 YYEEEE. The specimen was naive CD8+ T cells sorted from blood. Sample cell subset or site, as interpreted from the label and publication: total naive CD8+CD45RO- T cells. The chain links TRBV5-6 with TRBJ2-3; the D segment could be TRBD2, given 6 matching bases. This TCR came from a man in his late teens or twenties with hepatitis C virus infection. The nucleotides read TGTGCCAGCAGCTTGTCGGGAGCTTATACGCAGTATTTT. It encodes CASSLSGAYTQYF.